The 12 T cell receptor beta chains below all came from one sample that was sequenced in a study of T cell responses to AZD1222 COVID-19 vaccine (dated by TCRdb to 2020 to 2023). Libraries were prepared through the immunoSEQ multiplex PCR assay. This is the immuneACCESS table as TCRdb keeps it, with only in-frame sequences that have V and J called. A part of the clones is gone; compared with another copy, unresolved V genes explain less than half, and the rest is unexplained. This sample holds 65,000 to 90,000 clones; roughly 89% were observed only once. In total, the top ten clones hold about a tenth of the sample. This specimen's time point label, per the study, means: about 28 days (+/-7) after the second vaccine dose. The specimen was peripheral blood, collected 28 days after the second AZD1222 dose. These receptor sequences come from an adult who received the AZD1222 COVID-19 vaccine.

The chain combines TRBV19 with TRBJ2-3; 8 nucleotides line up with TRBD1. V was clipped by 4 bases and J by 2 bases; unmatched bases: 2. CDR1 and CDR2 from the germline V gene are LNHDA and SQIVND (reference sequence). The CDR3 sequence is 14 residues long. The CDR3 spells CASSRDRLTDTQYF. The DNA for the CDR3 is TGTGCCAGTAGTAGGGACAGGCTCACAGATACGCAGTATTTT.

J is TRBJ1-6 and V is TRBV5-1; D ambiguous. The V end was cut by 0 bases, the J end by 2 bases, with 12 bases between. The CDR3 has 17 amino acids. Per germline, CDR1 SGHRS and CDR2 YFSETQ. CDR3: CASSLEYPEAYNSPLHF. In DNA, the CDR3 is TGCGCCAGCAGCTTGGAGTATCCGGAGGCCTATAATTCACCCCTCCACTTT.

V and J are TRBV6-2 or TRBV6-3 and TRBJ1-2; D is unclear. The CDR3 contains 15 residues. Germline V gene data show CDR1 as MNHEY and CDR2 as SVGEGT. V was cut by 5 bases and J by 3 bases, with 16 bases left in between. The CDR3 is CASSRVWPADYGYTF. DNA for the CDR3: TGTGCCAGCAGTCGCGTTTGGCCGGCGGACTATGGCTACACCTTC.

CDR3 loop: CAWSDSGLGAFF. DNA of the CDR3: TGTGCCTGGAGTGACTCAGGGTTGGGAGCTTTCTTT. This sequence joins TRBV30 and TRBJ1-1; D may be TRBD1 (5 bases). This CDR3 contains 12 residues. V lost 1 base to trimming and J lost 10 bases, with 13 bases between them. Germline loops: CDR1 GTSNPN, CDR2 SVGIG (reference sequence). The full variable domain, its missing parts supplied by reference TRBV30 and TRBJ1-1, is SQTIHQWPATLVQPVGSPLSLECTVEGTSNPNLYWYRQAAGRGLQLLFYSVGIGQISSEVPQNLSASRPQDRQFILSSKKLLLSDSGFYLCAWSDSGLGAFFGQGTRLTVV.

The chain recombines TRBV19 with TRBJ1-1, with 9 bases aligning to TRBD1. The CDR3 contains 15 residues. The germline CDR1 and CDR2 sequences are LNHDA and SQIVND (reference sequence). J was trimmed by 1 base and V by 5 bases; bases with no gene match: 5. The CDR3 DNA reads TGTGCCAGTAGTGGGGGACAGGGTTGGAACACTGAAGCTTTCTTT. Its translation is CASSGGQGWNTEAFF.

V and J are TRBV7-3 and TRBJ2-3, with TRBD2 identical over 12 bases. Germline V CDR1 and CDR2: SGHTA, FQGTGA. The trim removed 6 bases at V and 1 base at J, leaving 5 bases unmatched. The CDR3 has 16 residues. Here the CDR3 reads CASSPRLAGGTDTQYF. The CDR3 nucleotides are TGTGCCAGCAGTCCTAGACTAGCGGGAGGCACAGATACGCAGTATTTT.

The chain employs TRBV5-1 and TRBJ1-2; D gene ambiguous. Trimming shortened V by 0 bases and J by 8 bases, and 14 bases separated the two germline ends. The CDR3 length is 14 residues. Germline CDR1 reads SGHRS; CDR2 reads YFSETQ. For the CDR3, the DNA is TGCGCCAGCAGCTTGGGGGTCGGCGGTGAAGGCTACACCTTC. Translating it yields CASSLGVGGEGYTF.

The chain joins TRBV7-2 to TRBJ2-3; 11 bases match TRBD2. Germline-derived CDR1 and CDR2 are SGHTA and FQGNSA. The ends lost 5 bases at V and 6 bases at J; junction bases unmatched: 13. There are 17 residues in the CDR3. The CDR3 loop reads CASSRNVGASGRDTQYF. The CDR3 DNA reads TGTGCCAGCAGCCGTAACGTGGGGGCTAGCGGGAGGGATACGCAGTATTTT.

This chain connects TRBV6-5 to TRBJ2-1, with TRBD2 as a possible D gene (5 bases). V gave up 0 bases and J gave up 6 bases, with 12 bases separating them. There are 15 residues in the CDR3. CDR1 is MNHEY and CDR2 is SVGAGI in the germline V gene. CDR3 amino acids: CASSYSRLAGNEQFF. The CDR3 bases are TGTGCCAGCAGTTACTCGAGGCTAGCTGGCAATGAGCAGTTCTTC.

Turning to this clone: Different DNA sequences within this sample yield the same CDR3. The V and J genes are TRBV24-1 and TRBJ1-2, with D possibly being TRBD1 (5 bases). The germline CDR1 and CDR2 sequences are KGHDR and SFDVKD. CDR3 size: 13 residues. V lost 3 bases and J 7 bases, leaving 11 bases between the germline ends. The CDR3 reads CATSDPGRGGYTF. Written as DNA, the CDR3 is TGTGCCACCAGTGATCCGGGGCGGGGTGGCTACACCTTC.

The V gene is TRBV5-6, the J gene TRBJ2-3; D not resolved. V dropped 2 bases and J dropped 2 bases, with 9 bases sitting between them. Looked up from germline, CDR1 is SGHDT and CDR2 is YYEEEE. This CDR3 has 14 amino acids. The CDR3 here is CASSFKGSTDTQYF. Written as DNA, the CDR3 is TGTGCCAGCAGCTTCAAAGGTTCCACAGATACGCAGTATTTT.

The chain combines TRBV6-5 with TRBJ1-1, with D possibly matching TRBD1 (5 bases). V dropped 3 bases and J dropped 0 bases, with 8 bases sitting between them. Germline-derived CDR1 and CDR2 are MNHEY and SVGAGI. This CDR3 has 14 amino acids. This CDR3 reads CASSYWGVNTEAFF. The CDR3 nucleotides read TGTGCCAGCAGTTATTGGGGCGTGAACACTGAAGCTTTCTTT.